These 26 T cell receptor beta chains were sequenced from one sample in a study of Graves' ophthalmopathy and Graves' hyperthyroidism. Using RNA transcripts, the TCR beta CDR3 regions were amplified. HTBI primers primed a first-round RT-PCR, and a second-round multiplex PCR followed. In TCRdb, the multiplex PCR reads were re-called with MiXCR into one record per CDR3 protein. Here the sample spans just over 600,000 distinct CDR3 sequences, about 24% being singletons. The specimen sequenced was peripheral blood. These receptors were obtained from a woman younger than 35 with stable Graves' hyperthyroidism. Some clones in this sample may be carry-over from other donors' samples.

The genes are TRBV10-3 and TRBJ1-2, with 7 bases fitting TRBD1. V lost 3 bases and J lost 6; bases outside the gene matches: 7. Germline CDR1 and CDR2: ENHRY and SYGVKD. The CDR3 loop spans 14 amino acids. CDR3 DNA sequence: TGTGCCATCAGTGAAAGGCAGGGGGGAGATGGCTACACCTTC. It is translated as CAISERQGGDGYTF.

This clonotype was found a few times. This rearrangement joins TRBV4-1 to TRBJ2-7; D is unresolved. The CDR3 covers 15 residues. Germline values: CDR1 MGHRA, CDR2 YSYEKL. V was clipped by 0 bases and J by 3 bases, with 12 bases between them. Here the CDR3 reads CASSQDGYLNYEQYF. DNA of the CDR3: TGCGCCAGCAGCCAAGATGGATACCTTAACTACGAGCAGTACTTC.

This clonotype was observed at least ten times. The chain has TRBV12-3 or TRBV12-4 and TRBJ1-2; D might be TRBD1 (5 bases). V was trimmed by 5 bases and J by 2 bases, leaving 12 bases between them. This CDR3 spans 14 amino acids. The CDR3 DNA reads as TGTGCCAGCAGTATCGCCGGGGGAAACTATGGCTACACCTTC. Its translation is CASSIAGGNYGYTF.

In this sample, this clonotype turned up many times. The rearrangement joins TRBV12-3 or TRBV12-4 to TRBJ1-2; TRBD1 aligns across 7 bases. After removal of 5 bases from V and 7 bases from J, the junction contained 7 bases not matched to a gene. The CDR3 consists of 13 residues. In DNA form, the CDR3 reads TGTGCCAGCAGTATTGACAGGGAACGTGGCTACACCTTC. Protein product: CASSIDRERGYTF.

This clonotype has just a few counts. A much larger clonotype is one base distant, so this may be a read error. The chain employs TRBV5-1 and TRBJ1-1, with 7 nucleotides matching TRBD1. Per germline, CDR1 SGHRS and CDR2 YFSETQ. CDR3 length: 13 amino acids. Unmatched junction bases numbered 11, after V lost 7 bases and J lost 8 bases. CDR3 DNA sequence: TGCGCCAGCGGCCCCCGACAGGGATCGGAAGCTTTCTTT. Residues: CASGPRQGSEAFF.

The CDR3 sequence: CATTTNYEQYF. DNA of the CDR3: TGTGCCACCACGACTAACTACGAGCAGTACTTC. The chain recombines TRBV6-2 or TRBV6-3 with TRBJ2-7; a weak D match, TRBD2 (5 bases). CDR3 length equals 11 residues. Deletions cut 10 bases from V and 3 bases from J, with 10 bases between. Looked up from germline, CDR1 is MNHEY and CDR2 is SVGEGT.

Many counts were recorded for this clonotype. This sequence joins TRBV27 and TRBJ1-2; weak D call: TRBD1 (6 bases). In germline, CDR1 is MNHEY, CDR2 SMNVEV (reference sequence). Trimming took 6 bases from V and 8 from J, leaving 10 bases between them. The CDR3 has 11 residues. The CDR3 region is CASRAGVGYTF. CDR3 in DNA: TGTGCCAGCAGGGCAGGGGTCGGCTACACCTTC.

The rearrangement links TRBV27 to TRBJ2-7; 8 nucleotides match TRBD1. V shed 5 bases, J shed 0 bases, and the junction held 12 bases outside the gene matches. CDR1 and CDR2 from the germline V gene are MNHEY and SMNVEV (reference sequence). The CDR3 consists of 17 residues. The CDR3 DNA follows: TGTGCCAGCAGTGTGAGATCGACAGGGGACAGCTCCTACGAGCAGTACTTC. This translates into CASSVRSTGDSSYEQYF.

The table lists this clonotype with many counts. V gene TRBV19 combines with J gene TRBJ1-1; maybe TRBD1 (6 bases). The CDR3 consists of 15 residues. Trimming removed 6 bases from V and 5 bases from J, with 19 bases in between. The germline V gene has CDR1 LNHDA and CDR2 SQIVND (reference sequence). CDR3 sequence (DNA): TGTGCCAGTAGACAGGGTTCGAAATCAGTGACTGAAGCTTTCTTT. It yields the protein CASRQGSKSVTEAFF.

The V gene is TRBV27, the J gene TRBJ2-7; 8 bases map to TRBD2. This CDR3 comprises 13 residues. V dropped 7 bases and J dropped 7; count of bases not matched to a gene: 9. Germline assignment: CDR1 MNHEY and CDR2 SMNVEV (reference sequence). The CDR3 sequence: CASTHPGGREQYF. The CDR3 bases are TGTGCCAGCACCCATCCGGGGGGGCGTGAGCAGTACTTC.

The J gene is TRBJ2-7, the V gene TRBV28; 7 positions match TRBD1. From germline, CDR1 is MDHEN and CDR2 SYDVKM. The length of the CDR3 is 15 residues. The junction had 10 bases not matched to a gene; V was cut back by 5 bases and J by 3 bases. In DNA form, the CDR3 reads TGTGCCAGCAGTCGGGGACAGCCCATAATCTACGAGCAGTACTTC. Its protein is CASSRGQPIIYEQYF.

At least ten counts were recorded for this clonotype. This chain connects TRBV7-9 to TRBJ2-5; no clear D gene. Germline V gene lookup returns CDR1 SEHNR and CDR2 FQNEAQ (reference sequence). Trimming stripped 0 bases from V and 5 bases from J, with 7 bases between. The CDR3 consists of 13 residues. The CDR3 is CASSLAAQETQYF. In DNA, the CDR3 is TGTGCCAGCAGCTTAGCGGCTCAGGAGACCCAGTACTTC.

The chain carries TRBV19 and TRBJ1-5; 7 bases agree with TRBD1. Germline V gene data show CDR1 as LNHDA and CDR2 as SQIVND (reference sequence). The J segment lost 0 bases and the V segment lost 4 bases, leaving 6 bases of the junction unmatched. The CDR3 is 16 amino acids. The CDR3 coding sequence is TGTGCCAGTAGTACCCGACAGGGCTATAGCAATCAGCCCCAGCATTTT. Residues: CASSTRQGYSNQPQHF. The full variable domain, completed using reference TRBV19 and TRBJ1-5, is DGGITQSPKYLFRKEGQNVTLSCEQNLNHDAMYWYRQDPGQGLRLIYYSQIVNDFQKGDIAEGYSVSREKKESFPLTVTSAQKNPTAFYLCASSTRQGYSNQPQHFGDGTRLSIL.

This clonotype occurred many times. This chain joins TRBV28 and TRBJ2-2; D is undetermined. V was cut by 7 bases and J by 4 bases, with 10 bases left in between. This CDR3 has 13 residues. Germline V CDR1 and CDR2: MDHEN, SYDVKM. The CDR3, as DNA: TGTGCCAGCACCCCGGGCGGCACCGGGGAGCTGTTTTTT. Translating it yields CASTPGGTGELFF.

This clonotype occurred many times. This rearrangement joins TRBV12-3 or TRBV12-4 to TRBJ1-2; unclear D gene. Between the trimmed V and J ends, which lost 3 bases and 1 base, there was a span of 6 bases. This CDR3 spans 13 amino acids. For the CDR3, the DNA is TGTGCCAGCAGTTTGGCCGGTAACTATGGCTACACCTTC. Translated: CASSLAGNYGYTF.

In its sample, this clonotype was seen a few times. This rearrangement joins TRBV7-9 to TRBJ2-2, with D perhaps TRBD2 (7 bases). The V end was cut by 6 bases, the J end by 6 bases, with 14 bases between. Germline CDR1 reads SEHNR; CDR2 reads FQNEAQ (reference sequence). The CDR3 is 14 residues long. CDR3 DNA: TGTGCCAGCAGATCGGGGGGCCTCCCCGGGGAGCTGTTTTTT. This gives the protein CASRSGGLPGELFF.

Ten or more counts support this clonotype. The chain carries TRBV10-3 and TRBJ1-2, with 8 bases lining up with TRBD1. Germline V lookup: CDR1 ENHRY, CDR2 SYGVKD. The J segment lost 2 bases and the V segment lost 7 bases, leaving 9 bases of the junction unmatched. This CDR3 spans 15 amino acids. The CDR3 nucleotides are TGTGCCATCACCGGACAGGGTAGGACGAACTATGGCTACACCTTC. The encoded protein is CAITGQGRTNYGYTF.

Note on this clonotype: The CDR3 carries no conserved terminal phenylalanine or tryptophan, so it likely arises from a read error. The chain joins TRBV6-1 to TRBJ2-5; D is possibly TRBD1 or TRBD2 (7 bases each). V was trimmed by 5 bases and J by 2 bases, leaving 12 bases between them. The CDR3 loop spans 14 amino acids. CDR1 and CDR2 from the germline V gene are MNHNS and SASEGT. CDR3 protein: CASSLQGGQETQYL. CDR3 nucleotide sequence: TGTGCCAGCAGTCTTCAGGGGGGGCAAGAGACCCAGTACCTC.

This clonotype was detected ten times or more. This chain uses TRBV4-1 with TRBJ2-5; TRBD1 matches 8 bases. The germline CDR1 and CDR2 sequences are MGHRA and YSYEKL. The CDR3 totals 18 residues. V lost 3 bases and J lost 0; bases outside the gene matches: 12. CDR3 sequence: CASSHSARDRSYQETQYF. DNA for the CDR3: TGCGCCAGCAGCCATTCTGCCCGGGACAGGTCGTACCAAGAGACCCAGTACTTC.

V usage is TRBV6-1 and J usage is TRBJ1-1, with D tentatively TRBD1 (5 bases). Trimming took 7 bases from V and 5 from J, leaving 14 bases between them. The CDR3 is 13 amino acids. Germline lookup yields CDR1 MNHNS and CDR2 SASEGT. The CDR3 region has the DNA TGTGCCAGCAATCCTTCAGGGAGGACTGAAGCTTTCTTT. It translates to CASNPSGRTEAFF.

In its sample, this clonotype was seen many times. The chain is built from TRBV27 and TRBJ1-2; D ambiguous. This CDR3 is 14 amino acids long. Trimming left V 3 bases short and J 1 base short, with 9 bases between. Looked up from germline, CDR1 is MNHEY and CDR2 is SMNVEV (reference sequence). In nucleotides, the CDR3 is TGTGCCAGCAGTTTGGGCGGGAATAACTATGGCTACACCTTC. This encodes CASSLGGNNYGYTF.

This clonotype was seen at least ten times. A much bigger clone sits one base away, suggesting this may be a read error. The chain uses TRBV6-1 and TRBJ1-2, with 7 bases aligning to TRBD1. Germline values: CDR1 MNHNS, CDR2 SASEGT. The CDR3 length is 13 residues. CDR3 DNA sequence: TGTGCCAGCGATCCGGGACAGAACTATGGCTACGCCTTC. The encoded protein is CASDPGQNYGYAF.

This clonotype was seen a few times. This chain connects TRBV10-3 to TRBJ1-3; 10 bases are a match to TRBD1. Per the germline V gene, CDR1 is ENHRY and CDR2 is SYGVKD. J was trimmed by 0 bases and V by 11 bases; bases with no gene match: 4. The CDR3 covers 14 residues. CDR3 in amino acids: CAVGTGDSGNTIYF. The CDR3 DNA reads TGTGCCGTCGGGACAGGGGACTCTGGAAACACCATATATTTT.

This clonotype was observed many times. The chain recombines TRBV20-1 with TRBJ2-7, with D perhaps matching TRBD1 or TRBD2 (6 bases each). The germline V gene encodes CDR1 DFQATT and CDR2 SNEGSKA (reference sequence). Trimming removed 2 bases from V and 5 bases from J, with 16 bases in between. The CDR3 is made up of 14 amino acids. In DNA, the CDR3 is TGCAGTGCTAGACATGGGGGGCGAGTCGACGAGCAGTACTTC. This sequence encodes CSARHGGRVDEQYF.

This clonotype was counted ten times or more. J is TRBJ1-2 and V is TRBV7-2; no firm D call. The ends were cut back, 6 bases at V and 3 bases at J, with 14 bases in the middle. The CDR3 has 14 amino acids. CDR1 and CDR2 (germline): SGHTA, FQGNSA. The CDR3, as DNA: TGTGCCAGCAGACCCTTGGGGAAGGACTATGGCTACACCTTC. Protein: CASRPLGKDYGYTF.

This clonotype was seen repeatedly, ten times or more. This chain connects TRBV7-6 to TRBJ2-2; D possibly corresponds to TRBD2 (5 bases). This CDR3 region has 14 residues. Between the trimmed V and J ends, which lost 5 bases and 6 bases, there was a span of 13 bases. Germline assignment: CDR1 SGHVS and CDR2 FNYEAQ. CDR3 region: CASSPPHGAGELFF. In nucleotides, the CDR3 is TGTGCCAGCAGCCCCCCCCACGGGGCCGGGGAGCTGTTTTTT.